Listed here are 17 T cell receptor beta chains from one sample, sequenced in a study of blood T cell repertoires in COVID-19. Sequencing used immunoSEQ multiplex PCR; TCRdb keeps in-frame clones, though not all of them. Here the sample spans some 64,000 clones, roughly 90% being singletons. The sample comprised peripheral blood. The receptors originated from a man between 65 and 85 years old with acute or convalescent COVID-19.

This clone turned up a few times. This chain uses TRBV4-1 with TRBJ2-7; 9 bases align to TRBD1. The V gene end was trimmed by 9 bases and the J gene end by 1 base; junction bases not matched to a gene: 7. Per the germline V gene, CDR1 is MGHRA and CDR2 is YSYEKL. This CDR3 comprises 14 residues. For the CDR3, the DNA is TGCGCCAGTAAACCGGGACAGGGTTCCTACGAGCAGTACTTC. As protein: CASKPGQGSYEQYF.

The chain carries TRBV5-6 and TRBJ2-2; 8 nucleotides line up with TRBD2. This CDR3 is 16 amino acids long. The ends lost 2 bases at V and 5 bases at J; junction bases unmatched: 8. CDR1 and CDR2 (germline): SGHDT, YYEEEE. CDR3 in DNA: TGTGCCAGCAGCTTCCCGAGCGGGGGCCAAACCGGGGAGCTGTTTTTT. Its protein is CASSFPSGGQTGELFF.

Only a few counts were recorded for this clone. The J gene is TRBJ2-1, the V gene TRBV18, with D hard to call. The V gene's germline CDR1 is KGHSH and CDR2 LQKENI. The V and J ends lost 3 bases and 0 bases respectively, with 9 bases between them. This CDR3 has 15 residues. This CDR3 reads CASSPESISYNEQFF. The CDR3 DNA is TGTGCCAGCTCACCGGAGAGCATCTCCTACAATGAGCAGTTCTTC.

In its sample, this clone ranks as medium-sized. The sample contains more than one DNA sequence encoding this CDR3. The chain recombines TRBV9 with TRBJ1-2; 10 bases line up with TRBD1. Germline CDR1 and CDR2: SGDLS and YYNGEE. Trimming took 0 bases from V and 2 from J; bases not matched to a gene: 1. This CDR3 comprises 15 residues. CDR3 sequence: CASSVEGQGNYGYTF. CDR3 DNA: TGTGCCAGCAGCGTAGAGGGACAGGGGAACTATGGCTACACCTTC.

The genes are TRBV5-1 and TRBJ1-6, with D uncertain. CDR3 length equals 15 residues. V was clipped by 0 bases and J by 9 bases, with 13 bases between them. The germline gives CDR1 SGHRS, CDR2 YFSETQ. Here the CDR3 DNA reads TGCGCCAGCAGCTTGGGGGCCGGCCAGCTTTCACCCCTCCACTTT. It yields the protein CASSLGAGQLSPLHF.

The chain combines TRBV6-5 with TRBJ1-2; D is perhaps TRBD1 (5 bases). This CDR3 has 13 amino acids. V lost 5 bases, J lost 5 bases, and 12 bases lay in between. Germline assignment: CDR1 MNHEY and CDR2 SVGAGI. The CDR3 spells CASSSQGAYGYTF. DNA for the CDR3: TGTGCCAGCAGTAGTCAGGGCGCTTATGGCTACACCTTC.

The CDR3: CASSPRLGGYTF. In nucleotides, the CDR3 is TGTGCCAGCAGCCCCCGACTTGGGGGCTACACCTTC. The gene calls are TRBV12-3 or TRBV12-4 and TRBJ1-2; no definite D call. Between the trimmed V and J ends, which lost 6 bases and 8 bases, there was a span of 13 bases. This CDR3 is built from 12 residues.

CDR3 in amino acids: CASSEGGALAYYEQYF. DNA of the CDR3: TGTGCCAGCAGTGAGGGCGGGGCCTTGGCCTACTACGAGCAGTACTTC. The chain carries TRBV6-1 and TRBJ2-7; TRBD2 might be the D (6 bases). This CDR3 has 16 amino acids. Trimming removed 3 bases at V and 3 bases at J, with 18 bases between. The germline CDR1 and CDR2 sequences are MNHNS and SASEGT.

V and J are TRBV19 and TRBJ1-4; 10 bases map to TRBD1. V lost 9 bases, J lost 7 bases, and 11 bases stayed unmatched. The CDR3 runs 15 residues. Germline V gene sequence: CDR1 LNHDA, CDR2 SQIVND (reference sequence). CDR3 region: CASVPGQGRSEKLFF. In nucleotides, the CDR3 is TGTGCCAGCGTCCCGGGACAGGGGCGGAGTGAAAAACTGTTTTTT. The full variable domain, in which reference TRBV19 and TRBJ1-4 provide the parts outside the CDR3, is DGGITQSPKYLFRKEGQNVTLSCEQNLNHDAMYWYRQDPGQGLRLIYYSQIVNDFQKGDIAEGYSVSREKKESFPLTVTSAQKNPTAFYLCASVPGQGRSEKLFFGSGTQLSVL.

The gene calls are TRBV5-4 and TRBJ1-2, with unresolved D. Trimming stripped 0 bases from V and 1 base from J, with 7 bases between. Germline V gives CDR1 SGHNT, CDR2 YYREEE (reference sequence). CDR3 size: 14 residues. The CDR3 loop is CASSLERHNYGYTF. The CDR3 DNA reads as TGTGCCAGCAGCTTGGAGCGCCATAACTATGGCTACACCTTC.

V gene TRBV18 combines with J gene TRBJ1-5; TRBD1 matches at 11 bases. The CDR3 consists of 15 residues. V lost 2 bases, J lost 6 bases, and 3 bases stayed unmatched. The germline CDR1 and CDR2 sequences are KGHSH and LQKENI. CDR3 amino acids: CASSPGTGGIQPQHF. As DNA, the CDR3 is TGTGCCAGCTCACCAGGGACAGGGGGGATTCAGCCCCAGCATTTT.

The V gene is TRBV19, the J gene TRBJ2-3; 9 bases map to TRBD2. The CDR3 runs 15 residues. The V gene's germline CDR1 is LNHDA and CDR2 SQIVND (reference sequence). V shed 6 bases and J 2 bases; nucleotides not matched to a gene: 6. This chain's CDR3 is CASSSAGGITDTQYF. The CDR3 DNA reads as TGTGCCAGTAGCTCAGCGGGGGGAATCACAGATACGCAGTATTTT.

This chain joins TRBV7-9 and TRBJ2-7; 8 nucleotides align to TRBD1. V dropped 1 base and J dropped 5; count of bases not matched to a gene: 7. Germline loops: CDR1 SEHNR, CDR2 FQNEAQ (reference sequence). This CDR3 has 15 amino acids. The CDR3 DNA reads TGTGCCAGCAGCTTAGATGGACCAGGGGGCCACGAGCAGTACTTC. This sequence encodes CASSLDGPGGHEQYF.

The rearrangement links TRBV5-4 to TRBJ2-7, with a weak D call TRBD2 (6 bases). Trimming pared 4 bases from V and 2 bases from J, leaving 19 bases between. CDR1 is SGHNT, CDR2 YYREEE, per germline (reference sequence). The CDR3 extends over 16 amino acids. The CDR3 protein is CASSNTHGGKTYEQYF. CDR3 nucleotides: TGTGCCAGCAGCAACACTCATGGGGGGAAGACCTACGAGCAGTACTTC.

This rearrangement joins TRBV19 to TRBJ2-3; 11 bases align to TRBD2. The CDR3 totals 15 residues. The V gene's germline CDR1 is LNHDA and CDR2 SQIVND (reference sequence). V lost 5 bases and J lost 8; bases outside the gene matches: 9. The CDR3, as DNA: TGTGCCAGTAGTTCCTCTAGCGGGAGGTGGGTTACGCAGTATTTT. It encodes CASSSSSGRWVTQYF. Combining the CDR3 with reference TRBV19 and TRBJ2-3 gives the whole variable domain DGGITQSPKYLFRKEGQNVTLSCEQNLNHDAMYWYRQDPGQGLRLIYYSQIVNDFQKGDIAEGYSVSREKKESFPLTVTSAQKNPTAFYLCASSSSSGRWVTQYFGPGTRLTVL.

V gene TRBV20-1 combines with J gene TRBJ2-1; D ambiguous. The germline V and J ends were trimmed by 1 base and 10 bases, with 8 bases remaining between them. The CDR3 length is 11 residues. Germline CDR1 reads DFQATT; CDR2 reads SNEGSKA (reference sequence). The chain's CDR3 is CSARGEKEQFF. CDR3 nucleotide sequence: TGCAGTGCTAGAGGAGAGAAGGAGCAGTTCTTC.

CDR3 coding DNA: TGTGCCAGCAGTTTATCGTGGACAGGGGGGAATCAGCCCCAGCATTTT. Encoded protein: CASSLSWTGGNQPQHF. This chain joins TRBV28 and TRBJ1-5; 10 bases fit TRBD1. Trimming removed 1 base from V and 4 bases from J; junction bases left unmatched: 4. CDR3 size: 16 residues. The V gene's germline CDR1 is MDHEN and CDR2 SYDVKM.